Listed below are T cell receptor beta chains from one sample, sequenced in a study of shared clonotypes between healthy human individuals. Sequenced by immunoSEQ multiplex PCR; TCRdb stores in-frame clones only, minus some. Of under 1,100,000 clones detected, roughly 74% appear once; the ten largest clones hold roughly 0.55%. The sequenced material came from memory CD4+ T cells from PBMCs. Every receptor here comes from a man aged 18 to 30 in good health. Some clones in this sample may be carry-over from other donors' samples. The CDR3 runs from the conserved cysteine through the conserved F or W. Each record gives: D gene, J gene, CDR3 length, V gene, clone size, CDR3 DNA, CDR3 protein. D genes are given only for firm matches. Clone size is stated in some rows and not others, as once, few, many or a class when expanded.

d_gene: .
j_gene: TRBJ2-2
len: 11
v_gene: TRBV20-1
abundance: .
CDR3nt: TGCAGTGCGACCAGAGGGGGGGAGCTGTTTTTT
CDR3aa: CSATRGGELFF

d_gene: .
j_gene: TRBJ2-7
len: 12
v_gene: TRBV10-3
abundance: .
CDR3nt: TGTGCCATCAGTGCCGGCAACTACGAGCAGTACTTC
CDR3aa: CAISAGNYEQYF

d_gene: TRBD2
j_gene: TRBJ2-7
len: 15
v_gene: TRBV19
abundance: .
CDR3nt: TGTGCCAGTAGTAGGACTAGCGGGAGGTCCTACGAGCAGTACTTC
CDR3aa: CASSRTSGRSYEQYF

d_gene: TRBD2
j_gene: TRBJ2-1
len: 13
v_gene: TRBV6-5
abundance: .
CDR3nt: TGTGCCAGCACCCGGCGGGAGAGGGGTGAGCAGTTCTTC
CDR3aa: CASTRRERGEQFF

d_gene: .
j_gene: TRBJ1-4
len: 14
v_gene: TRBV18
abundance: .
CDR3nt: TGTGCCAGCTCACTAGGCGCGGCACAAAGAAGACTGTTTTTT
CDR3aa: CASSLGAAQRRLFF

d_gene: .
j_gene: TRBJ1-5
len: 12
v_gene: TRBV5-1
abundance: few
CDR3nt: TGCGCCAGCAGCATAACGGGCCAGCCCCAGCATTTT
CDR3aa: CASSITGQPQHF

d_gene: .
j_gene: TRBJ2-2
len: 15
v_gene: TRBV27
abundance: .
CDR3nt: TGTGCCAGCAGTTTATTCTCTATGAACACCGGGGAGCTGTTTTTT
CDR3aa: CASSLFSMNTGELFF

d_gene: TRBD1
j_gene: TRBJ1-3
len: 17
v_gene: TRBV28
abundance: .
CDR3nt: TGTGCCAGCAGTCTGGGGACAGGAGCCCACTCTGGAAACACCATATATTTT
CDR3aa: CASSLGTGAHSGNTIYF

d_gene: TRBD2
j_gene: TRBJ2-3
len: 15
v_gene: TRBV7-3
abundance: .
CDR3nt: TGTGCCAGCAGCCTGGGACTAGCGGGATCGTATACGCAGTATTTT
CDR3aa: CASSLGLAGSYTQYF

d_gene: .
j_gene: TRBJ2-3
len: 15
v_gene: TRBV27
abundance: .
CDR3nt: TGTGCCAGCAGGGATGAGCGGACCAACACAGATACGCAGTATTTT
CDR3aa: CASRDERTNTDTQYF

d_gene: TRBD1
j_gene: TRBJ1-1
len: 15
v_gene: TRBV28
abundance: .
CDR3nt: TGTGCCAGCAGTGGACTGGGACAGCTGAACACTGAAGCTTTCTTT
CDR3aa: CASSGLGQLNTEAFF

d_gene: .
j_gene: TRBJ2-3
len: 15
v_gene: TRBV6-1
abundance: .
CDR3nt: TGTGCCAGCAGTGAACGCAGTCAGAGAACAGATACGCAGTATTTT
CDR3aa: CASSERSQRTDTQYF

d_gene: .
j_gene: TRBJ1-2
len: 14
v_gene: TRBV5-1
abundance: .
CDR3nt: TGCGCCAGCAGCTTGTTCCCAGGGACCTATGGCTACACCTTC
CDR3aa: CASSLFPGTYGYTF

d_gene: .
j_gene: TRBJ1-1
len: 13
v_gene: TRBV29-1
abundance: .
CDR3nt: TGCAGCGTTGAAGACGGCGGGCTAACTGAAGCTTTCTTT
CDR3aa: CSVEDGGLTEAFF

d_gene: .
j_gene: TRBJ2-3
len: 12
v_gene: TRBV2
abundance: .
CDR3nt: TGTGCCAGCGGTCTCCAGCGGGATACGCAGTATTTT
CDR3aa: CASGLQRDTQYF

d_gene: TRBD2
j_gene: TRBJ2-1
len: 14
v_gene: TRBV5-4
abundance: .
CDR3nt: TGTGCCAGCAGCTCGTGGACTAGCCAAGATGAGCAGTTCTTC
CDR3aa: CASSSWTSQDEQFF

d_gene: TRBD2
j_gene: TRBJ2-1
len: 15
v_gene: TRBV9
abundance: once
CDR3nt: TGTGCCAGCAGCGTTGGACTAGCGGGTTACAATGAGCAGTTCTTC
CDR3aa: CASSVGLAGYNEQFF

d_gene: .
j_gene: TRBJ2-3
len: 12
v_gene: TRBV5-1
abundance: .
CDR3nt: TGCGCCAGCAGCTACAGCACAGATACGCAGTATTTT
CDR3aa: CASSYSTDTQYF